The present T cell receptor beta chain was sequenced within a study of blood T cell repertoires in COVID-19. Study-level information: The samples span acute and convalescent COVID-19 from the United States, Italy and Spain. PBMCs, B-cell-depleted T cells, or T cells provided the cDNA or gDNA that made up the material.

Authors' methods: For nucleated cells, counts were estimated from reference gene primer amplification. Only in-frame clones appear in the TCRdb table, and some are missing; sequencing was by immunoSEQ multiplex PCR. V, J and clone size were drawn from that table, and D and trimming were deduced from the DNA. The sample includes 75,000 or so clones, roughly 80% of them seen just once. The CDR3 consists of 15 residues. V was pared by 0 bases and J by 4 bases, with 12 bases between. Germline V CDR1 and CDR2: LGHDT, YNNKEL (reference sequence). V and J are TRBV3-1 (or the pseudogene TRBV3-2) and TRBJ1-2; no definite D call. Material for sequencing was peripheral blood. This receptor was taken from a woman in her sixties or seventies with acute or convalescent COVID-19. DNA for the CDR3: TGTGCCAGCAGCCAAGAGATTGCAGGCCGCTATGGCTACACCTTC. Translating it yields CASSQEIAGRYGYTF.